This TCR beta chain stems from a study of control samples from healthy donors and cancer patients (dated by TCRdb to about 2020). Notes on this clone: Which antigen it targets is not known. Base qualities were left out, and no much larger clone turns up one base away.

Based on the germline V gene, the CDR1 and CDR2 sequences are SNHLY and FYNNEI. The CDR3 numbers 15 residues from cysteine through phenylalanine. The DNA shown is the 45-base CDR3, in frame from base 1. From V the trimming removes 6 bases and from J it removes 0 bases, while the gene matches leave 2 bases of the junction unaccounted for. The method behind the library was the immunoSEQ multiplex PCR assay. TCRdb carries this immuneACCESS record with in-frame sequences only. Its versions omit some clonotypes, under half of them owing to an unresolved V gene in the studies checked, with the rest unexplained. The sample table holds around 68,000 clones, of which 83% were seen once. Of the sample, 15% to 19% is held by the ten largest clones.

The TCR comes from a man aged 60 to 75 in good health. This receptor chain uses TRBV2 and TRBJ2-1, and 10 bases in between align with TRBD2. The material sequenced was blood. The bases read TGTGCCAGCAGAGCTAGCGGGAGCTCCTACAATGAGCAGTTCTTC. It translates to CASRASGSSYNEQFF.